A selection of T cell receptor beta chains follows, all from one sample in a study of neurological immune-mediated disorders. Each CDR3 protein gets one entry after TCRdb re-called the 5' RACE reads with MiXCR. This table holds under 130,000 distinct CDR3 sequences, about a tenth found once. The sequencing sample was made of PBMCs. All receptors derive from a female donor with HTLV-1-associated myelopathy (HAM/TSP). Both conserved end residues are part of each CDR3. D genes are given only for firm matches. Clone sizes are given selectively: once, few, many, or a class where the clone is expanded.

abundance: -; v_gene: TRBV4-2; d_gene: -; j_gene: TRBJ1-1; CDR3aa: CASSQDRQRTEAFF; CDR3nt: TGTGCCAGCAGCCAAGATCGACAGAGAACTGAAGCTTTCTTT
abundance: many; v_gene: TRBV5-1; d_gene: TRBD1; j_gene: TRBJ2-3; CDR3aa: CASCRDSSLPDTQYF; CDR3nt: TGCGCCAGCTGCCGGGACAGCTCCCTCCCAGATACGCAGTATTTT
abundance: many; v_gene: TRBV20-1; d_gene: -; j_gene: TRBJ1-1; CDR3aa: CSACRVNTEAFF; CDR3nt: TGCAGTGCTTGCAGGGTGAACACTGAAGCTTTCTTT
abundance: few; v_gene: TRBV11-2; d_gene: -; j_gene: TRBJ1-6; CDR3aa: CASSFQSSYNSPLHF; CDR3nt: TGTGCCAGCAGTTTTCAGAGCTCCTATAATTCACCCCTCCACTTT
abundance: few; v_gene: TRBV29-1; d_gene: -; j_gene: TRBJ1-2; CDR3aa: CSVGGTPVGNYGYTF; CDR3nt: TGCAGCGTTGGAGGGACACCCGTCGGGAACTATGGCTACACCTTC
abundance: many; v_gene: TRBV5-1; d_gene: -; j_gene: TRBJ1-4; CDR3aa: CASSSDGGVVYEKLFF; CDR3nt: TGCGCCAGCAGCTCGGACGGAGGGGTGGTATATGAAAAACTGTTTTTT
abundance: many; v_gene: TRBV7-2; d_gene: -; j_gene: TRBJ2-1; CDR3aa: CASGGYLDNEQFF; CDR3nt: TGTGCCAGCGGGGGGTACTTAGACAATGAGCAGTTCTTC
abundance: -; v_gene: TRBV5-1; d_gene: -; j_gene: TRBJ1-1; CDR3aa: CASSQGRVDTEAFF; CDR3nt: TGCGCCAGCAGCCAAGGCAGGGTTGACACTGAAGCTTTCTTT
abundance: many; v_gene: TRBV5-1; d_gene: TRBD2; j_gene: TRBJ2-3; CDR3aa: CASSQLAGGPNTQYF; CDR3nt: TGCGCCAGCAGCCAACTAGCGGGGGGGCCGAATACGCAGTATTTT
abundance: many; v_gene: TRBV29-1; d_gene: -; j_gene: TRBJ2-5; CDR3aa: CSVGGDATRTQYF; CDR3nt: TGCAGCGTTGGGGGGGACGCCACTCGGACCCAGTACTTC
abundance: many; v_gene: TRBV20-1; d_gene: TRBD2; j_gene: TRBJ2-1; CDR3aa: CSATRGLAGGDEQFF; CDR3nt: TGCAGTGCTACGCGGGGGCTAGCGGGGGGAGATGAGCAGTTCTTC
abundance: many; v_gene: TRBV12-3/TRBV12-4; d_gene: TRBD1; j_gene: TRBJ1-1; CDR3aa: CASSTRQGWTEAFF; CDR3nt: TGTGCCAGCAGTACCAGACAGGGTTGGACTGAAGCTTTCTTT
abundance: -; v_gene: TRBV9; d_gene: -; j_gene: TRBJ2-1; CDR3aa: CASSVAIRDNEQFF; CDR3nt: TGTGCCAGCAGCGTAGCTATACGTGACAATGAGCAGTTCTTC
abundance: many; v_gene: TRBV5-1; d_gene: TRBD1; j_gene: TRBJ2-1; CDR3aa: CASSSLGQGQYNEQFF; CDR3nt: TGCGCCAGCAGCTCTTTAGGACAGGGCCAATACAATGAGCAGTTCTTC
abundance: many; v_gene: TRBV7-9; d_gene: TRBD1; j_gene: TRBJ2-7; CDR3aa: CASSLGDSGQGPYEQYF; CDR3nt: TGTGCCAGCAGCTTAGGGGATTCGGGACAGGGGCCCTACGAGCAGTACTTC
abundance: many; v_gene: TRBV5-8; d_gene: -; j_gene: TRBJ1-5; CDR3aa: CASSLGDNPNQPQHF; CDR3nt: TGTGCCAGCAGCTTAGGGGACAATCCCAATCAGCCCCAGCATTTT
abundance: many; v_gene: TRBV7-2; d_gene: -; j_gene: TRBJ2-6; CDR3aa: CASSLISRAAGANVLTF; CDR3nt: TGTGCCAGCAGCTTAATAAGCAGGGCAGCTGGGGCCAACGTCCTGACTTTC